The 20 T cell receptor beta chains presented below share a single source sample, sequenced in a study of shared T cell receptors in the human thymus. Repertoires were generated with immunoSEQ multiplex PCR, while TCRdb's copy carries only in-frame clones and drops some. Here the sample spans 630,000 or so clones, 80% to 90% being singletons. This sample also belongs to another study, concerning human thymus T cells.

Input material: thymocytes. These receptors were taken from a boy less than two years old with a congenital heart defect.

This clone occurred once. V and J are TRBV29-1 and TRBJ1-1; 7 bases fit TRBD1. V dropped 3 bases and J dropped 0; count of bases not matched to a gene: 4. The CDR3 spans 14 residues. Germline V lookup: CDR1 SQVTM, CDR2 ANQGSEA. The CDR3 loop is CSVEGTVMNTEAFF. CDR3 in DNA: TGCAGCGTTGAGGGGACAGTCATGAACACTGAAGCTTTCTTT.

A note on this clone: This CDR3 is also generated by other DNA sequences in the sample. The rearrangement links TRBV2 to TRBJ2-3; 12 bases match TRBD2. CDR3 length: 15 amino acids. CDR1 SNHLY and CDR2 FYNNEI come from the germline V gene. The V and J ends lost 4 bases and 3 bases, in that order; junction bases with no gene match: 2. In DNA, the CDR3 is TGTGCCAGCAGTGGGACTAGCGGGGAGACAGATACGCAGTATTTT. This translates into CASSGTSGETDTQYF.

The rearrangement uses TRBV9 and TRBJ2-3, with a possible D match to TRBD1 (5 bases). Germline V CDR1 and CDR2: SGDLS, YYNGEE. CDR3 length: 16 residues. V gave up 4 bases and J gave up 0 bases, with 15 bases separating them. The CDR3 DNA follows: TGTGCCAGCAGCCCGATGGGCAGGGCTAGCACAGATACGCAGTATTTT. It specifies CASSPMGRASTDTQYF. The whole variable domain, remainder taken from reference TRBV9 and TRBJ2-3, is DSGVTQTPKHLITATGQRVTLRCSPRSGDLSVYWYQQSLDQGLQFLIQYYNGEERAKGNILERFSAQQFPDLHSELNLSSLELGDSALYFCASSPMGRASTDTQYFGPGTRLTVL.

As DNA, the CDR3 is TGTGCCAGCAGCCCCAGCGGGAGGTCAGCCAAAAACATTCAGTACTTC. This encodes CASSPSGRSAKNIQYF. J is TRBJ2-4 and V is TRBV7-2; 9 positions match TRBD2. Germline loops: CDR1 SGHTA, CDR2 FQGNSA. The CDR3 has 16 amino acids. The J segment lost 0 bases and the V segment lost 5 bases, leaving 5 bases of the junction unmatched.

The chain has TRBV5-1 and TRBJ2-7; the match to TRBD1 covers 8 bases. The length of the CDR3 is 16 residues. In germline, CDR1 is SGHRS, CDR2 YFSETQ. Trimming at V came to 0 bases and at J to 6 bases, leaving 11 bases not matched to a gene. For the CDR3, the DNA is TGCGCCAGCAGCTTGGGGGACAGGTTAGGAGTACTCGAGCAGTACTTC. This sequence encodes CASSLGDRLGVLEQYF.

This chain uses TRBV29-1 with TRBJ2-3; 14 nucleotides match TRBD2. This CDR3 contains 18 residues. The V gene's germline CDR1 is SQVTM and CDR2 ANQGSEA. The V gene end was trimmed by 5 bases and the J gene end by 0 bases; junction bases not matched to a gene: 10. The CDR3 region has the DNA TGCAGCGTTCCTTGGACTAGCGGGAGGTCTCTCAGCACAGATACGCAGTATTTT. The encoded protein is CSVPWTSGRSLSTDTQYF.

As regards this clone: Other DNA sequences in the sample encode the same CDR3. This chain uses TRBV28 with TRBJ1-5; D remains unclear. The CDR3 is 15 residues long. Trimming took 3 bases from V and 0 from J, leaving 9 bases between them. CDR1 is MDHEN and CDR2 is SYDVKM in the germline V gene. The CDR3, as DNA: TGTGCCAGCAGTTTTCCCGGGAATAGCAATCAGCCCCAGCATTTT. It translates to CASSFPGNSNQPQHF.

V usage is TRBV28 and J usage is TRBJ2-1; 13 bases fit TRBD2. J gave up 4 bases and V 8 bases, and 8 bases lay outside the gene matches. The CDR3 length is 16 residues. From germline, CDR1 is MDHEN and CDR2 SYDVKM. CDR3 in DNA: TGTGCCAGCGTTTCCGGGACTAGCGGGGTTTACAATGAGCAGTTCTTC. Its translation: CASVSGTSGVYNEQFF. The entire variable domain, with the rest obtained from reference TRBV28 and TRBJ2-1, is as follows: DVKVTQSSRYLVKRTGEKVFLECVQDMDHENMFWYRQDPGLGLRLIYFSYDVKMKEKGDIPEGYSVSREKKERFSLILESASTNQTSMYLCASVSGTSGVYNEQFFGPGTRLTVL.

The J gene is TRBJ2-7, the V gene TRBV7-2; tentative D call: TRBD2 (5 bases). Germline V CDR1 and CDR2: SGHTA, FQGNSA. The CDR3 loop spans 13 amino acids. With 1 base removed from V and 7 bases from J, the gap between germline ends came to 11 bases. The CDR3 sequence is CASSLGTPREQYF. DNA of the CDR3: TGTGCCAGCAGCTTAGGGACTCCGAGGGAGCAGTACTTC.

The chain links TRBV2 to TRBJ1-5; unclear D gene. Germline V lookup: CDR1 SNHLY, CDR2 FYNNEI. This CDR3 region has 17 residues. Trimming shortened V by 6 bases and J by 6 bases, and 24 bases separated the two germline ends. This CDR3 is CASRGKAGGIVAQPQHF. The DNA for the CDR3 is TGTGCCAGCAGGGGAAAAGCGGGAGGGATAGTTGCTCAGCCCCAGCATTTT.

The J gene is TRBJ1-1, the V gene TRBV13, with 9 bases that match TRBD1. The CDR3 sequence is 16 residues long. From germline, CDR1 is PRHDT and CDR2 FYEKMQ (reference sequence). V lost 0 bases and J lost 1; bases outside the gene matches: 3. DNA for the CDR3: TGTGCCAGCAGCTTAGGCCGGGGACAGGGGAACACTGAAGCTTTCTTT. Protein: CASSLGRGQGNTEAFF.

The J gene is TRBJ2-7, the V gene TRBV6-1; TRBD1 matches at 9 bases. Per the germline V gene, CDR1 is MNHNS and CDR2 is SASEGT. V lost 4 bases and J lost 3; bases outside the gene matches: 4. The CDR3 length is 14 residues. The CDR3 reads CASSVDRGCYEQYF. The CDR3 nucleotides are TGTGCCAGCAGTGTAGACAGGGGGTGCTACGAGCAGTACTTC.

The rearrangement joins TRBV7-2 to TRBJ2-3; 8 bases fit TRBD2. The junction had 7 bases not matched to a gene; V was cut back by 6 bases and J by 2 bases. The CDR3 is 15 amino acids. CDR1 and CDR2 (germline): SGHTA, FQGNSA. As DNA, the CDR3 is TGTGCCAGCAGTCGTAGCGGGGTGTTCACAGATACGCAGTATTTT. Translated, it gives CASSRSGVFTDTQYF.

This rearrangement joins TRBV7-2 to TRBJ2-1; 9 bases agree with TRBD2. This CDR3 comprises 17 residues. Germline CDR1 is SGHTA and CDR2 is FQGNSA. Germline trimming cut 5 bases from V and 1 base from J; bases unmatched to any gene: 9. The CDR3 DNA follows: TGTGCCAGCAGCATACTTAGCGGGAGTCTATCCTACAATGAGCAGTTCTTC. It yields the protein CASSILSGSLSYNEQFF. The full variable domain, rest sourced from reference TRBV7-2 and TRBJ2-1, is GAGVSQSPSNKVTEKGKDVELRCDPISGHTALYWYRQSLGQGLEFLIYFQGNSAPDKSGLPSDRFSAERTGGSVSTLTIQRTQQEDSAVYLCASSILSGSLSYNEQFFGPGTRLTVL.

This clone was found once. The chain joins TRBV25-1 to TRBJ2-2; 8 bases fit TRBD2. V lost 6 bases and J lost 5; bases outside the gene matches: 8. The CDR3 covers 15 residues. Germline V gene lookup returns CDR1 MGHDK and CDR2 SYGVNS. The CDR3 DNA follows: TGTGCCAGCAGGTCGGGCGGGAGGTCGACCGGGGAGCTGTTTTTT. Translated: CASRSGGRSTGELFF.

This clone has a single count. As DNA, the CDR3 is TGTGCCAGCAGTCCCCCGGGACTACACCCCGATCACGAGCAGTACTTC. The encoded protein is CASSPPGLHPDHEQYF. The V and J genes are TRBV6-6 and TRBJ2-7; TRBD2 matches 7 bases. CDR3 length: 16 amino acids. Germline V gives CDR1 MNHNY, CDR2 SVGAGI (reference sequence). With V trimmed by 5 bases and J by 5 bases, 15 bases remained unmatched.

The CDR3 loop reads CASSFSGMNGYTF. The CDR3, as DNA: TGTGCCAGCAGTTTCTCCGGGATGAATGGCTACACCTTC. This chain joins TRBV27 and TRBJ1-2, with D hard to call. The V gene's germline CDR1 is MNHEY and CDR2 SMNVEV (reference sequence). Trimming removed 3 bases at V and 6 bases at J, with 11 bases between. The CDR3 has 13 amino acids.

The rearrangement links TRBV15 to TRBJ1-2, with D perhaps TRBD1 (5 bases). The CDR3 spans 13 residues. Germline CDR1 is LNHNV and CDR2 is YYDKDF (reference sequence). V lost 3 bases, J lost 8 bases, and 13 bases lay in between. CDR3 nucleotides: TGTGCCACCAGCAGTGCCCCGCAGGGAGGCTACACCTTC. This codes for CATSSAPQGGYTF.

The rearrangement joins TRBV28 to TRBJ1-5, with D perhaps TRBD1 (5 bases). The CDR3 has 14 amino acids. V lost 6 bases and J 2 bases, leaving 11 bases between the germline ends. Germline V gives CDR1 MDHEN, CDR2 SYDVKM. The CDR3 DNA sequence: TGTGCCAGCAGGCGGCCCAGGGGCAATCAGCCCCAGCATTTT. Its protein product is CASRRPRGNQPQHF.

The genes are TRBV5-1 and TRBJ2-7; TRBD2 matches 8 bases. The CDR3 is made up of 21 amino acids. Unmatched junction bases numbered 25, after V lost 0 bases and J lost 5 bases. Germline CDR1 SGHRS, CDR2 YFSETQ. Here the CDR3 DNA reads TGCGCCAGCAGCTTGGACGGGACTCTCGTAGCGGGATTAAATGGGGGCCACGAGCAGTACTTC. This translates into CASSLDGTLVAGLNGGHEQYF.